This TCR beta chain appears in the sequencing data of a study of graft-versus-host responses after intestinal transplantation (dated by TCRdb to the early 2020s). About the investigation overall: The transplants that recipients received were multivisceral, liver-intestinal, or isolated intestinal. Every recipient was given anti-thymocyte globulin induction, then maintenance tacrolimus and steroids for approximately 3 years. Bulk TCR-beta CDR3 sequencing was used to track graft-versus-host and host-versus-graft alloreactive T cell clones in the graft, circulation and bone marrow after intestinal transplantation. To identify alloreactive clones, pre-transplant mixed lymphocyte reaction products were sequenced and compared with unstimulated pre-transplant donor and recipient T cells. Of the 20 to 30 intestinal transplant recipients enrolled in the cohort, one of whom was a retransplant, a few patients without pretransplant specimens were excluded. Donor T cell macrochimerism was defined as a peak of at least 4% donor T cells among recipient peripheral blood mononuclear cells. Rather than being sequenced by the commercial service, samples from a few later patients were sequenced in-house on an Illumina MiSeq and processed with MiXCR.

Concerning this clone: Its antigen is not yet known. Base qualities are not recorded, but no much larger clone differs from it by a single base.

The time point label, read with the paper, signifies: cells obtained before transplantation from donor or recipient. CD3+CD4+ and CD3+CD8+ populations were FACS-sorted from unstimulated pre-transplant donor and recipient cells taken from spleen or lymph nodes. From V the trimming removes 4 bases and from J it removes 5 bases, while the gene matches leave 14 bases of the junction unaccounted for. For CDR1 and CDR2, the germline V gene lists SNHLY and FYNNEI. The CDR3 has 16 amino acids, counting the end cysteine and phenylalanine. Only CDR3 DNA is held: 48 bases, read in frame from base 1. What the study reported, not specific to this receptor: In the allografts of patients with donor T cell macrochimerism, GvH to HvG T cell clonal ratios were high. The conclusions were limited by the relatively low number and heterogeneity of the intestinal transplant patients. Early after transplant, peak levels of circulating GvH clones were associated with declines in HvG clones. GvH clones turned up in recipient bone marrow, with some appearing earlier in ileal mucosa or blood, a pattern consistent with an intestinal mucosal origin.

Library method: the immunoSEQ multiplex PCR assay. For most patients, genomic DNA was isolated with the Qiagen DNeasy Blood and Tissue Kit and sent frozen to Adaptive Biotechnologies for TCR sequencing. For most patients, high-throughput TCR-beta CDR3 sequencing of genomic DNA was performed by Adaptive Biotechnologies. The source study handled its data this way. Adaptive's ImmunoSEQ software was the source of the TCR sequencing data for 15 to 20 patients, while a few other patients were processed with MiXCR and VDJtools. To correct CD4 versus CD8 sorting errors, sequences present in both subsets at a frequency ratio below 5:1 were removed. CDR3 nucleotide sequences shared between donor and recipient were removed because their origin could not be assigned. To count as alloreactive, a clone needed at least 2-fold expansion over unstimulated cells and a minimum CFSE-low frequency of 0.002% (template counts) or 0.001% (read counts). Mappable clones were those detected in sequenced pre-transplant spleen, lymph node, or MLR CFSE-low populations of the donor or recipient. Cumulative frequency of alloreactive clones was calculated as a percentage of all sequences weighted by copy number. In its TCRdb copy, this immuneACCESS table keeps in-frame sequences only and misses some clones. Where compared with another copy, unresolved V genes explain less than half of these, and the others have no known cause. V and J calls and clone size are given by that table; D and trimming were obtained from the DNA. For this sample the table gives approximately 86,000 clones, of which 91% were detected only once. Approximately 0.1% of the sample goes to the ten largest clones.

The rearranged segments are TRBV2 and TRBJ2-7; 7 bases in the middle match TRBD2. Material: unstimulated CD4+ T cells sorted from spleen or lymph node cells, obtained before intestinal transplant. This TCR was recovered from a human donor who received an intestinal transplant. At the DNA level, the sequence is TGTGCCAGCAGTGGGGCTGAGTGGCGGGGGTCCCACGAGCAGTACTTC. Its translation reads: CASSGAEWRGSHEQYF.